Shown below are 20 T cell receptor beta chains from a single sample sequenced in a study of blood T cell repertoires in COVID-19. Produced via immunoSEQ multiplex PCR; TCRdb's table is partial and in-frame only. The table records under 200,000 clones, 70% to 90% of them present only once. Sequenced material: peripheral blood. Receptor source: a man aged 40-49 years who had recovered from COVID-19.

The chain uses TRBV10-3 and TRBJ2-2, with D possibly being TRBD1 (6 bases). CDR3 size: 12 residues. Germline loops: CDR1 ENHRY, CDR2 SYGVKD. V lost 7 bases, J lost 6 bases, and 9 bases lay in between. The CDR3 nucleotides are TGTGCCATCAAAACAGGGTCCGGGGAGCTGTTTTTT. Translating it yields CAIKTGSGELFF.

This chain links TRBV18 with TRBJ2-5, with a weak D call TRBD2 (6 bases). V was cut by 7 bases and J by 5 bases, with 20 bases left in between. Germline CDR1 is KGHSH and CDR2 is LQKENI. The CDR3 has 15 amino acids. The CDR3 DNA reads as TGTGCCAGCTTTATTAGCGGCCTTACTTCCGAGACCCAGTACTTC. Protein sequence: CASFISGLTSETQYF.

The V call is TRBV12-3 or TRBV12-4, the J call TRBJ1-2; D is undetermined. There are 13 residues in the CDR3. Between the trimmed V and J ends, which lost 5 bases and 6 bases, there was a span of 13 bases. The CDR3 DNA reads as TGTGCCAGCAGTCCGGGTCCTGGTCATGGCTACACCTTC. It yields the protein CASSPGPGHGYTF.

The genes are TRBV5-1 and TRBJ2-1; D is undetermined. Germline V gene data show CDR1 as SGHRS and CDR2 as YFSETQ. CDR3 length: 14 amino acids. V dropped 5 bases and J dropped 0 bases, with 9 bases sitting between them. DNA of the CDR3: TGCGCCAGCAGACCCTCCAGCTCCTACAATGAGCAGTTCTTC. Translated, it gives CASRPSSSYNEQFF. Full variable domain (missing parts from reference TRBV5-1 and TRBJ2-1): KAGVTQTPRYLIKTRGQQVTLSCSPISGHRSVSWYQQTPGQGLQFLFEYFSETQRNKGNFPGRFSGRQFSNSRSEMNVSTLELGDSALYLCASRPSSSYNEQFFGPGTRLTVL.

The chain uses TRBV4-1 and TRBJ2-5, with 7 nucleotides matching TRBD2. Germline V gives CDR1 MGHRA, CDR2 YSYEKL. The CDR3 is 17 amino acids. The V segment lost 1 base and the J segment 6 bases; nucleotides outside the gene matches: 14. Here the CDR3 reads CASSQGEGGSLIKTQYF. The CDR3 nucleotides read TGCGCCAGCAGCCAAGGTGAAGGCGGGAGCTTAATAAAGACCCAGTACTTC.

This clone was counted only a few times. The chain employs TRBV9 and TRBJ1-4; TRBD1 is a possible D gene (6 bases). Germline values: CDR1 SGDLS, CDR2 YYNGEE. Trimming stripped 0 bases from V and 7 bases from J, with 13 bases between. This CDR3 has 15 amino acids. CDR3 coding DNA: TGTGCCAGCAGCGTAGAGGGAGGGGGTGGTGAAAAACTGTTTTTT. Its translation: CASSVEGGGGEKLFF.

The V and J genes are TRBV6-2 or TRBV6-3 and TRBJ2-1, with D unclear. The CDR3 loop spans 13 amino acids. The V and J ends lost 4 bases and 1 base respectively, with 5 bases between them. From germline, CDR1 is MNHEY and CDR2 SVGEGT. CDR3 loop: CASSSLSYNEQFF. The CDR3 bases are TGTGCCAGCAGTTCCTTATCCTACAATGAGCAGTTCTTC.

This clone has just one count. V gene TRBV7-8 combines with J gene TRBJ2-1, with 7 bases that match TRBD2. The CDR3 has 17 amino acids. The germline V gene has CDR1 SGHVS and CDR2 FQNEAQ. Germline trimming cut 4 bases from V and 3 bases from J; bases unmatched to any gene: 12. The CDR3 nucleotides read TGTGCCAGCAGCTCCCGAGCGGGGAGGCAGCTCTACAATGAGCAGTTCTTC. It encodes CASSSRAGRQLYNEQFF.

This clone was counted a single time. The chain is built from TRBV28 and TRBJ2-2; D ambiguous. This CDR3 has 12 amino acids. Per the germline V gene, CDR1 is MDHEN and CDR2 is SYDVKM. The ends were cut back, 4 bases at V and 9 bases at J, with 9 bases in the middle. The CDR3, as DNA: TGTGCCAGCAGTTCTAACGCACGGGAGCTGTTTTTT. It is translated as CASSSNARELFF.

The rearrangement uses TRBV5-1 and TRBJ1-4; D not resolved. Germline values: CDR1 SGHRS, CDR2 YFSETQ. This CDR3 is built from 14 residues. Trimming took off 4 bases at V and 6 bases at J, with 13 bases between the two ends. This CDR3 reads CASSLRGRDEKLFF. The DNA for the CDR3 is TGCGCCAGCAGCCTCCGTGGGAGGGATGAAAAACTGTTTTTT.

This clone was observed once. The chain combines TRBV6-1 with TRBJ2-3, with D possibly TRBD2 on 7 matching bases. The CDR3 is made up of 16 amino acids. Germline V gene sequence: CDR1 MNHNS, CDR2 SASEGT. Trimming stripped 2 bases from V and 3 bases from J, with 15 bases between. The CDR3 bases are TGTGCCAGCAGTGAACTGGGCGGGGGCAATACAGATACGCAGTATTTT. Translated, it gives CASSELGGGNTDTQYF.

The genes are TRBV5-1 and TRBJ1-3, with D unresolved. CDR3 size: 15 residues. Germline CDR1 SGHRS, CDR2 YFSETQ. Trimming cost V 0 bases and J 0 bases, with 7 bases left between them. The CDR3 sequence: CASSLGGFSGNTIYF. The CDR3 DNA sequence: TGCGCCAGCAGCTTGGGCGGGTTCTCTGGAAACACCATATATTTT.

The chain employs TRBV19 and TRBJ1-4, with D possibly being TRBD1 (6 bases). V lost 5 bases to trimming and J lost 8 bases, with 12 bases between them. Germline V gene data show CDR1 as LNHDA and CDR2 as SQIVND (reference sequence). This CDR3 has 13 amino acids. The CDR3 region is CASSRPGTEKLFF. DNA of the CDR3: TGTGCCAGTAGTCGACCAGGGACAGAAAAACTGTTTTTT.

This clone turned up a few times. This chain uses TRBV19 with TRBJ2-2, with 8 bases that match TRBD1. V gave up 8 bases and J gave up 8 bases; unmatched junction bases: 10. The germline V gene encodes CDR1 LNHDA and CDR2 SQIVND (reference sequence). The CDR3 has 14 residues. The CDR3 DNA follows: TGTGCCAGTCTCCGGACAGGGAGAGTGGGGGAGCTGTTTTTT. This encodes CASLRTGRVGELFF. Filled out from reference TRBV19 and TRBJ2-2, the complete variable domain reads DGGITQSPKYLFRKEGQNVTLSCEQNLNHDAMYWYRQDPGQGLRLIYYSQIVNDFQKGDIAEGYSVSREKKESFPLTVTSAQKNPTAFYLCASLRTGRVGELFFGEGSRLTVL.

In this sample, this clone turned up once. V usage is TRBV5-1 and J usage is TRBJ2-1, with TRBD2 identical over 7 bases. Germline V gene data show CDR1 as SGHRS and CDR2 as YFSETQ. The CDR3 loop spans 14 amino acids. Trimming cost V 4 bases and J 5 bases; bases outside gene matches: 6. The CDR3 bases are TGCGCCAGCAGCCGGGGGGACTCAAACAATGAGCAGTTCTTC. It encodes CASSRGDSNNEQFF.

This chain uses TRBV7-8 with TRBJ2-4; D unresolved. Germline loops: CDR1 SGHVS, CDR2 FQNEAQ. This CDR3 has 15 residues. Trimming cost V 2 bases and J 7 bases, with 15 bases left between them. CDR3 bases: TGTGCCAGCAGCTTATCGGAAGACGGGTCGAACATTCAGTACTTC. Translated: CASSLSEDGSNIQYF.

The chain recombines TRBV11-3 with TRBJ2-7; TRBD1 might be the D (5 bases). CDR3 length equals 15 residues. From germline, CDR1 is SGHNT and CDR2 YENEEA. With 4 bases removed from V and 3 bases from J, the gap between germline ends came to 16 bases. The DNA of the CDR3 is TGTGCCAGCAGCTCTGGGGCGGTACCGATCTACGAGCAGTACTTC. Amino acid sequence: CASSSGAVPIYEQYF.

The chain uses TRBV5-6 and TRBJ2-2; D perhaps matches TRBD2 (5 bases). There are 14 residues in the CDR3. Trimming shortened V by 1 base and J by 6 bases, and 10 bases separated the two germline ends. Germline V gene sequence: CDR1 SGHDT, CDR2 YYEEEE. The CDR3 coding sequence is TGTGCCAGCAGCTTGTGGGGAGTGTCCGGGGAGCTGTTTTTT. Protein: CASSLWGVSGELFF.

The rearrangement joins TRBV11-3 to TRBJ2-5; no reliable D call. CDR3 length: 13 amino acids. Germline lookup yields CDR1 SGHNT and CDR2 YENEEA. The ends were cut back, 3 bases at V and 2 bases at J, with 7 bases in the middle. CDR3 bases: TGTGCCAGCAGCTTTAAGAGACAAGAGACCCAGTACTTC. Its translation is CASSFKRQETQYF.

In this sample, this clone turned up once. This rearrangement joins TRBV12-3 or TRBV12-4 to TRBJ1-2; no clear D. V lost 1 base, J lost 8 bases, and 5 bases lay in between. The CDR3 has 11 amino acids. CDR3 region: CASSLGVGYTF. As DNA, the CDR3 is TGTGCCAGCAGTTTAGGCGTCGGCTACACCTTC.